This passage covers 2 T cell receptor beta chains from one sample sequenced in a study of technical replicates of blood from a handful of donors. Sequencing was performed with immunoSEQ multiplex PCR; in TCRdb, only in-frame clones are kept and a portion is missing. Here the sample spans tens of thousands of clones, about 91% being singletons. Sequencing used T cells isolated from PBMCs. Receptor source: a human donor in good health. Some clones in this sample may be carry-over from other donors' samples.

The chain has TRBV9 and TRBJ1-1; D is undetermined. V lost 0 bases to trimming and J lost 1 base, with 10 bases between them. Germline values: CDR1 SGDLS, CDR2 YYNGEE. The CDR3 runs 15 residues. In DNA, the CDR3 is TGTGCCAGCAGCGTAGGAAGAGGGCCGAACACTGAAGCTTTCTTT. Its protein product is CASSVGRGPNTEAFF.

This chain links TRBV18 with TRBJ2-7; TRBD1 matches at 9 bases. Germline V gene lookup returns CDR1 KGHSH and CDR2 LQKENI. The J segment lost 12 bases and the V segment lost 3 bases, leaving 15 bases of the junction unmatched. The CDR3 consists of 15 residues. CDR3 in amino acids: CASSPGQGSSQRRYF. In DNA, the CDR3 is TGTGCCAGCTCACCGGGACAGGGTAGTTCTCAACGACGGTACTTC.